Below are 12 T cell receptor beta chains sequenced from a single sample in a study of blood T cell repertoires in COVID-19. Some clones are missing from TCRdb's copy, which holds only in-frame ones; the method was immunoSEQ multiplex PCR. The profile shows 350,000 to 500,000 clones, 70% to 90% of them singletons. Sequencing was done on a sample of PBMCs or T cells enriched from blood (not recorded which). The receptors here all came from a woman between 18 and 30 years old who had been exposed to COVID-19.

CDR3 coding DNA: TGTGCCAGCAGCTCACCGGCGGGCGAGCAGTACTTC. As protein: CASSSPAGEQYF. The chain is built from TRBV7-9 and TRBJ2-7; a weak D match, TRBD2 (5 bases). V lost 4 bases to trimming and J lost 6 bases, with 10 bases between them. The CDR3 runs 12 residues. CDR1 and CDR2 (germline): SEHNR, FQNEAQ (reference sequence).

The chain's CDR3 is CASVIMRDQETQYF. The CDR3 DNA is TGTGCCAGCGTTATTATGCGGGACCAAGAGACCCAGTACTTC. The chain carries TRBV7-9 and TRBJ2-5; the D gene is possibly TRBD2 (5 bases). V lost 8 bases and J lost 0, with 13 bases in between. Germline values: CDR1 SEHNR, CDR2 FQNEAQ (reference sequence). There are 14 residues in the CDR3.

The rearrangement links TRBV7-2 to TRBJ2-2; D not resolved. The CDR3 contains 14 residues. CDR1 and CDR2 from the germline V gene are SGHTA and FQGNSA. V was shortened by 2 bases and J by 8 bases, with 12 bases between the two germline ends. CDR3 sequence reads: CASSLRDFKGELFF. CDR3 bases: TGTGCCAGCAGCTTAAGAGACTTCAAGGGGGAGCTGTTTTTT.

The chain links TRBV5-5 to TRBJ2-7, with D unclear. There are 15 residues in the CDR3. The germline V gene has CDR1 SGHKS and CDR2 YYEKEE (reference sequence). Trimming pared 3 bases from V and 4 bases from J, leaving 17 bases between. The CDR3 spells CASSSTLDGFYEQYF. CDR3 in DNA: TGTGCCAGCAGCTCCACCCTAGATGGATTTTACGAGCAGTACTTC.

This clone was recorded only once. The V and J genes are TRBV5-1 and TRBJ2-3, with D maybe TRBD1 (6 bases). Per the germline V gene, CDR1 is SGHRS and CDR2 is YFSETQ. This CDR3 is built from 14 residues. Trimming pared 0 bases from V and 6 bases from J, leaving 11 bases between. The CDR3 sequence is CASSLGGTGDTQYF. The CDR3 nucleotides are TGCGCCAGCAGCTTGGGAGGTACAGGGGATACGCAGTATTTT.

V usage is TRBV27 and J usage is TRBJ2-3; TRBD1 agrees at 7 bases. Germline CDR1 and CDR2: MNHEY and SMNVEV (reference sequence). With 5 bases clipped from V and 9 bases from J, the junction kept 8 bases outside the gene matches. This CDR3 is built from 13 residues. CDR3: CASSPVRGGTQYF. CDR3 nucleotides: TGTGCCAGCAGTCCAGTCCGAGGGGGCACGCAGTATTTT.

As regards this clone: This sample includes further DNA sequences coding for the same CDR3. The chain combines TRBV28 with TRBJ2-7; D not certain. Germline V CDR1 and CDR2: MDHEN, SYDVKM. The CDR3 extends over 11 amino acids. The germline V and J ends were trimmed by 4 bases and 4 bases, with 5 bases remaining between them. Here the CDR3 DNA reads TGTGCCAGCAGTTCGCTATACGAGCAGTACTTC. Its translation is CASSSLYEQYF.

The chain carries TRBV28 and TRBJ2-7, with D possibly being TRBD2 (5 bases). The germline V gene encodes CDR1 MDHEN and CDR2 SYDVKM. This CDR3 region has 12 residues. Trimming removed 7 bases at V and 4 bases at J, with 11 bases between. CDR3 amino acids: CASTSRRYEQYF. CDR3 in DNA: TGTGCCAGCACATCCAGGAGGTACGAGCAGTACTTC.

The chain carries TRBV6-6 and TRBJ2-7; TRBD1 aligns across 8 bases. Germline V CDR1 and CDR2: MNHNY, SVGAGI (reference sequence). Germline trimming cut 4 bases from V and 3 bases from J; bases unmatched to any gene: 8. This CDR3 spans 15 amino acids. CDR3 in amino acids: CASSSTGQGRYEQYF. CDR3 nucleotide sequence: TGTGCCAGCAGTTCCACTGGACAGGGACGCTACGAGCAGTACTTC.

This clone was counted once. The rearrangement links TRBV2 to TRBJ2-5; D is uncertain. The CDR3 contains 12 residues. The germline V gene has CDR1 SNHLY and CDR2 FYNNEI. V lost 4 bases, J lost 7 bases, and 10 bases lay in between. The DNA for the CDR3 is TGTGCCAGCAGTGCTTCCTCTACGACCCAGTACTTC. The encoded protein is CASSASSTTQYF.

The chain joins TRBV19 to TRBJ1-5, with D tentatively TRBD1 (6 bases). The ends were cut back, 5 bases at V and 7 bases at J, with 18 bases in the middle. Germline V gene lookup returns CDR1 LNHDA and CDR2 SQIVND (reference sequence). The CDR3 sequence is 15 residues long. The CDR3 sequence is CASSHPTGTGQPQHF. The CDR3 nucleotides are TGTGCCAGTAGTCATCCAACAGGGACGGGACAGCCCCAGCATTTT.

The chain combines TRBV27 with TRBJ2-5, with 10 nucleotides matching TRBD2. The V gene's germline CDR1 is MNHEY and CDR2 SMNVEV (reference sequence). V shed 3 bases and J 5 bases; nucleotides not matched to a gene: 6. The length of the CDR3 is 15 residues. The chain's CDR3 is CASSFSGGRRETQYF. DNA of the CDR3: TGTGCCAGCAGTTTTAGCGGGGGGCGGCGGGAGACCCAGTACTTC.